This TCR beta chain emerged from a study of early T cells in non-severe SARS-CoV-2 infection (dated by TCRdb to 2020 to 2023). With regard to the full study: Because TCR sequencing relied on bulk RNA taken from unsorted whole blood, pairing of alpha and beta chains was not possible. General conclusions and limits of the study: Matching against VDJdb was skewed toward anti-spike CD8 responses, likely underestimated virus-specific expansions, and missed private and CD4 specificities.

This clonotype was seen many times. It has no known antigen specificity. Base qualities are not at hand, and no much larger clone is one base apart. V and J lose 4 bases and 5 bases, and a span of 16 bases separates them. The cysteine opens and the phenylalanine closes a CDR3 of 14 amino acids. CDR3 DNA is the only sequence kept; it has 42 bases, read in frame from the first base. Looking up the germline V gene yields CDR1 SGHRS and CDR2 YFSETQ. A case-control design nested within a healthcare worker cohort in London, UK, was used, with weekly nasopharyngeal swab PCR tests and blood sampling performed. Between 23 and 31 March 2020, the week of the UK lockdown, healthcare workers were enrolled and then followed up weekly for as long as 16 weeks. Libraries were prepared through 5' RACE. Sequenced on a NextSeq 500. To correct for sequencing error and PCR bias, the TCR library protocol tagged individual cDNA molecules with unique molecular identifiers. Sequencing covered both TCR alpha and beta chains, and within each sample the abundances of alpha and beta sequences were tightly co-correlated. The original methods were these. Decombinator V4 was used to annotate the V gene, J gene and CDR3 of the TCR sequences. Expanded TCRs were defined as changing significantly between any two time points under a Poisson model with p below 0.0001. TCR abundances were normalised to the total number of TCRs sequenced per sample and expressed as counts per million. MAIT TCRs were defined by TRAV1-2 paired with TRAJ12, TRAJ20 or TRAJ33, and iNKT TCRs by TRAV10 paired with TRAJ18. VDJdb, accessed 1 November 2021, was searched for CMV, EBV and SARS-CoV-2 annotated TCRs, with TCRs annotated for multiple antigens excluded. The public reads were run again by TCRdb, first through fastp at Q25 and then through MiXCR, and only productive beta chains were kept. Rows with a matching CDR3 protein are joined into one entry that keeps the most common DNA and genes. It is TCRdb's table, rather than the study itself, that gives the V and J calls and clone size. Within this sample are over 30,000 distinct CDR3 sequences, with about 3.8% of them counted one time only. The ten largest make up 5.9% of the sample.

The chain is assembled from TRBV5-1 and TRBJ2-7, and the D gene may be TRBD2, 6 bases matching. This clonotype originated in an adult who was a healthcare worker with PCR-confirmed SARS-CoV-2 infection or an uninfected control (not recorded which). Specimen: whole blood. The nucleotide sequence reads TGCGCCAGCAGCAAGGGGACTTTCGGGGACGAGCAGTACTTC. Its product reads: CASSKGTFGDEQYF.